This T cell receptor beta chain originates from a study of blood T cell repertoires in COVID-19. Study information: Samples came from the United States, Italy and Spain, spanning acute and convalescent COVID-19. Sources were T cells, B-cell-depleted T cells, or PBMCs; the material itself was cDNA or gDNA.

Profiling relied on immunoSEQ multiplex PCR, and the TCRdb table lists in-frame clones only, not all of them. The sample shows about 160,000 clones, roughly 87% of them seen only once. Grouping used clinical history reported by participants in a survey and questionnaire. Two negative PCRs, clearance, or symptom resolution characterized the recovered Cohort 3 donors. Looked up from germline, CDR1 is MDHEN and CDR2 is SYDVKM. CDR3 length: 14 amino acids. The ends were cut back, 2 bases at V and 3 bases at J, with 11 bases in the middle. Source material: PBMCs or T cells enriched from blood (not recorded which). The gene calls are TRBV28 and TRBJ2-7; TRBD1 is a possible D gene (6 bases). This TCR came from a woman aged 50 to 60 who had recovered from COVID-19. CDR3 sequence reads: CASSLQGIGYEQYF. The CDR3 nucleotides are TGTGCCAGCAGTTTACAGGGGATTGGCTACGAGCAGTACTTC.